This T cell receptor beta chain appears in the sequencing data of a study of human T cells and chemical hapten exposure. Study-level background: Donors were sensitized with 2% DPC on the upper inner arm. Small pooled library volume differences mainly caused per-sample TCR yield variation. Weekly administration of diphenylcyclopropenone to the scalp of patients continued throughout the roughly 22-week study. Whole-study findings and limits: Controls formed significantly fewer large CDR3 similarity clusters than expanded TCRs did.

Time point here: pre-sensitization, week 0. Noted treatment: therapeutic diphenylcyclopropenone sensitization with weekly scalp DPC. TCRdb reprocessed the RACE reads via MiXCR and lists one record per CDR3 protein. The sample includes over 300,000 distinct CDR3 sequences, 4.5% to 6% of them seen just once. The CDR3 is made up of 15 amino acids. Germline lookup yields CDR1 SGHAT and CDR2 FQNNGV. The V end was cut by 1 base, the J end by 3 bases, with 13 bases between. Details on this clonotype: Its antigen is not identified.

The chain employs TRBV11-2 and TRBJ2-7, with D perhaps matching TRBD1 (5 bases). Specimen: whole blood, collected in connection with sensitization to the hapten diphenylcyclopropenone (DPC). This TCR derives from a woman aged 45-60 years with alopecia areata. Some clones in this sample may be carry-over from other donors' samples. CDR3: CASSLGAGLGYEQYF. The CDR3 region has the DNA TGTGCCAGCAGCTTAGGGGCAGGGCTGGGCTACGAGCAGTACTTC.